These T cell receptor beta chains were read from a single sample in a study of T cells expressing NK-cell markers. Reprocessing the 5' RACE reads, TCRdb reports a single entry for every CDR3 protein and omits DNA. Its table lists some 390,000 distinct CDR3 sequences. Source material: blood T cells: a sorted CD56 or NKG2C T cell subset, CD4+ or CD8+ T cells, or bulk PBMC T cells (not recorded which). These receptors all stem from a woman aged 45-60 years in good health. Both conserved end residues are part of each CDR3.

TRBJ2-5 TRBV29-1 CSLRTPGETQYF
TRBJ2-1 TRBV7-7 CASSLGTWNEQFF
TRBJ2-1 TRBV4-1 CASSQVSGLAGGNEQFF
TRBJ2-1 TRBV5-1 CASRASGRNEQFF
TRBJ1-4 TRBV5-1 CASSPSGSTNEKLFF
TRBJ2-1 TRBV7-8 CASSLGGRAPLLRHEQFF
TRBJ2-3 TRBV28 CASSALGDTQYF
TRBJ2-1 TRBV6-6 CASSYSRFSYNEQFF
TRBJ2-7 TRBV4-1 CASSQEGTTISYEQYF
TRBJ1-5 TRBV5-6 CASSLGGWSNQPQHF
TRBJ1-3 TRBV20-1 CSAPTGNTIYF
TRBJ1-1 TRBV12-3/TRBV12-4 CASSPDSKTEAFF
TRBJ2-2 TRBV12-3/TRBV12-4 CASEGTGELFF